The present T cell receptor (beta chain) was sequenced within a study of CD8 T cells in Susac syndrome. Study details: Among the sequenced Susac syndrome patients, roughly 6 had active disease while eight were in remission.

When the RNA was reverse transcribed, random hexamers were used with an input of roughly 0.45 to 1 ug. TCRdb recomputed calls from the immunoSEQ multiplex PCR reads with MiXCR, one row per CDR3 protein. Seen here are some 240,000 distinct CDR3 sequences, about 96% observed once, and the top ten hold about 0.094%. Between the trimmed V and J ends, which lost 6 bases and 8 bases, there was a span of 16 bases. This CDR3 comprises 12 residues. Germline V gene sequence: CDR1 DFQATT, CDR2 SNEGSKA (reference sequence). Whole-study findings and limits: A relatively small number of individuals underwent TCR sequencing and HLA analysis.

Points on this clonotype: Its antigen is unknown.

The diagnostic criteria for definite or probable disease, as recently defined, were met by the patients with Susac syndrome. The CD8+ and CD4+ T cells were isolated magnetically using a negative isolation approach, whereas the TEMRA cells were enriched by FACS. This receptor was obtained from a human donor with Susac syndrome. J is TRBJ1-2 and V is TRBV20-1; no clear D gene. Sequenced material: CD4+ T cells from PBMCs. CDR3 sequence reads: CSASRGLGGYTF. DNA for the CDR3: TGCAGTGCCAGCCGCGGCCTCGGAGGCTACACCTTC.